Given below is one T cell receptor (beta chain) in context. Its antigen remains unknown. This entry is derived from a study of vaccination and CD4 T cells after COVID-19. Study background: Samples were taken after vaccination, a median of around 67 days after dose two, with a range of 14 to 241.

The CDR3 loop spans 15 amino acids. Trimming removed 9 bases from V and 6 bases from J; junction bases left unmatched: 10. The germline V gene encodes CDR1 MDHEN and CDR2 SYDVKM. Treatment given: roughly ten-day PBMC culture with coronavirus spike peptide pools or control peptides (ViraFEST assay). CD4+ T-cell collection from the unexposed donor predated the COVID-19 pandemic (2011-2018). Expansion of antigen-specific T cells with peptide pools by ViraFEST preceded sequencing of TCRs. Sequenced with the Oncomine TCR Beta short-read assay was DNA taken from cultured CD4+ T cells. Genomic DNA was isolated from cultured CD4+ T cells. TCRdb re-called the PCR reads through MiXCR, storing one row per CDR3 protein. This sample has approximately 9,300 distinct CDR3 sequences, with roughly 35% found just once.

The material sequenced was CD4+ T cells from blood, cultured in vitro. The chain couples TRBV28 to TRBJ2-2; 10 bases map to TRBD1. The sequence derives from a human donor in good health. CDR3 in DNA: TGTGCCAGTGACATCGGGACAGGGGTCCCCGGGGAGCTGTTTTTT. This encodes CASDIGTGVPGELFF.